This entry concerns a single T cell receptor (beta chain). Its antigen is unidentified. This entry is derived from a study of cytomegalovirus exposure and HLA in healthy donors. Overall study: Later analysis reported that the 110 or so validation repertoires shared the platform of the roughly 670 first-cohort repertoires. Study conclusions and caveats: Subsequent analysis of the 100 to 150 validation repertoires found a tendency for first-cohort TCR clusters to co-occur. There were some public TCRs occurring in many donors, but most TCR sequences were rare.

The V gene's germline CDR1 is WSHSY and CDR2 SAAADI. CDR3 length equals 13 residues. Trimming removed 6 bases from V and 8 bases from J, with 16 bases in between. Libraries were prepared by immunoSEQ multiplex PCR; TCRdb keeps only in-frame clonotypes and omits some of them. The sample comprises tens of thousands of clones, approximately 93% of which are singletons, and 0.65% to 0.8% rests with the top ten. Sequences were obtained from PBMCs. The source of this sequence is a man younger than 30 in good health and CMV-seronegative. The chain combines TRBV10-2 with TRBJ1-2, with D possibly being TRBD1 (6 bases). Here the CDR3 DNA reads TGCGCCAGCAGAGAACAGGGTCGGGACGGCTACACCTTC. Encoded protein: CASREQGRDGYTF.